Listed below are T cell receptor beta chains from one sample, sequenced in a study of T cells in Graves' hyperthyroidism and ophthalmopathy. TCRdb re-derived calls from the multiplex PCR reads in MiXCR, one entry per CDR3 protein. The table includes 500,000 to 600,000 distinct CDR3 sequences, approximately 49% detected once. The sample taken for sequencing was peripheral blood or thyroid tissue (not recorded which). These receptors came from an adult woman with Graves' disease, either hyperthyroidism or ophthalmopathy (not recorded which). Both conserved end residues are part of each CDR3. The order of the fields is V gene, CDR3 protein.

TRBV11-2,CASSLNSANTEAFF
TRBV6-1,CASSAAGAGNTEAFF
TRBV7-9,CASSLAGRAHGYTF
TRBV19,CASSIPSFNTEAFF
TRBV14,CASSQDPDLAGYTF
TRBV20-1,CSASGGRRETQYF
TRBV15,CATSREPRWSSPLHF
TRBV13,CASSLLGAYEQYF
TRBV9,CASSLIGGSYEQYF
TRBV20-1,CSARELAANYPSYEQYF
TRBV10-3,CAISGWSSLEQHTYEQYF
TRBV7-9,CASRVQGSLVHEQYF
TRBV7-9,CASSLVESYEQYF
TRBV20-1,CSAGTVNNQPQYF
TRBV7-2,CASSADRGIPAQYF
TRBV11-2,CASSYGENQPQHF
TRBV20-1,CSASEGGSYNSPLHF
TRBV16,CASSQSDGGLFF
TRBV9,CASSVSAGPQETQYF
TRBV10-3,CAISVRRDGDTGELFF
TRBV9,CASSQDGQGGPSRAFF
TRBV7-3,CASSPSGTGRQSEAFF
TRBV29-1,CSRAAGEQYF
TRBV30,CAWISTGTGGEAFF
TRBV25-1,CASSDHLGLGEQYF
TRBV9,CASSSNQGGHYGYTF
TRBV5-6,CASSLEYSWNEQYF
TRBV7-2,CASSWTGGGFSNQPQHF
TRBV2,CASIGMGEAFF
TRBV11-2,CASSLDLAQGSYEQYF
TRBV14,CASSQVPPNTGELFF
TRBV7-9,CASSLSGTGIYEQYF
TRBV7-9,CASTPIGGVGNSPLHF
TRBV15,CATSTETGAGANVLTF
TRBV20-1,CSARDSQRGSFNQPQHF
TRBV7-9,CASSPKTGLGYTF
TRBV3-1,CASSQEGDLLRETRYF
TRBV19,CASRKRVAVGYEQYF
TRBV19,CASSMRGTYEQYF
TRBV24-1,CATGARQENSNQPQHF
TRBV10-2,CASSESRSGDTIYF
TRBV10-3,CAISEPGAPEAFF
TRBV12-3/TRBV12-4,CASSTDGHPNYGYTF
TRBV7-6,CASSKGQTNSPLHF
TRBV5-1,CASSLAHFRTSPGTQYF